The 5 T cell receptor beta chains reported below all come from one sample, sequenced in a study of control samples from healthy donors and cancer patients. TCRdb keeps only in-frame clones here, not all; method: immunoSEQ multiplex PCR. The sample gives about 140,000 clones, around 90% of which show up once; 1.5% to 2% is in the top ten. The sequencing input was blood. These receptors came from a man between 18 and 29 years old in good health.

CDR3 sequence reads: CASSQAMGRGRSTGELFF. DNA for the CDR3: TGTGCCAGCAGCCAGGCGATGGGTCGGGGGAGGTCCACCGGGGAGCTGTTTTTT. The rearrangement joins TRBV3-1 (or the pseudogene TRBV3-2) to TRBJ2-2; a possible D gene is TRBD2 (6 bases). This CDR3 is built from 18 residues. Germline CDR1 LGHDT, CDR2 YNNKEL (reference sequence). V was clipped by 3 bases and J by 4 bases, with 21 bases between them.

This rearrangement joins TRBV6-5 to TRBJ1-2, with D perhaps matching TRBD1 (5 bases). The germline gives CDR1 MNHEY, CDR2 SVGAGI. Trimming cost V 5 bases and J 3 bases, with 10 bases left between them. This CDR3 contains 13 residues. The CDR3 protein is CASSSREDYGYTF. CDR3 coding DNA: TGTGCCAGCAGTAGCAGGGAGGACTATGGCTACACCTTC.

This rearrangement joins TRBV4-1 to TRBJ2-1, with D tentatively TRBD2 (6 bases). V dropped 2 bases and J dropped 9 bases, with 14 bases sitting between them. In germline, CDR1 is MGHRA, CDR2 YSYEKL. The CDR3 covers 14 residues. CDR3 sequence (DNA): TGCGCCAGCAGCCAATCCGGACACGGGGGTGAGCAGTTCTTC. Amino acid sequence: CASSQSGHGGEQFF.

This chain links TRBV21-1 with TRBJ1-5; TRBD1 is the table's D call and was not checked against the DNA. TRBV21-1 counts as a pseudogene. The CDR3 contains 16 residues. CDR3 sequence reads: CASSKVSTGFCQPQHF. Here the CDR3 DNA reads TGTGCCAGCAGCAAAGTTTCGACAGGTTTCTGTCAGCCCCAGCATTTT.

This clone was observed once. The chain joins TRBV5-1 to TRBJ2-5; 7 bases map to TRBD1. The CDR3 loop spans 15 amino acids. Germline-derived CDR1 and CDR2 are SGHRS and YFSETQ. V lost 0 bases and J lost 2; bases outside the gene matches: 4. The CDR3 region has the DNA TGCGCCAGCAGCTTGGATCCGGACAGGCAAGAGACCCAGTACTTC. Its protein is CASSLDPDRQETQYF.